What follows are 9 T cell receptor beta chains derived from one specimen sequenced in a study of blood T cell repertoires in COVID-19 (dated by TCRdb to the early 2020s). The library was made by the immunoSEQ multiplex PCR assay. This immuneACCESS table, as held by TCRdb, lists in-frame sequences with V and J called but not all clones. Of the missing ones, under half trace to an unresolved V gene in checked studies; the others have no known cause. Recorded for this sample are 300,000 to 450,000 clones; about 87% of them occurred a single time. Under 11% of the sample lies in the top ten. The sequenced material came from peripheral blood. The receptor source for this set is a woman in her 30s with COVID-19, enrolled during active disease.

This clone has more than one count but fewer than ten. The gene calls are TRBV5-1 and TRBJ2-3, with 7 nucleotides matching TRBD2. The CDR3 runs to 15 residues. V shed 0 bases, J shed 8 bases, and the junction held 9 bases outside the gene matches. Germline V lookup: CDR1 SGHRS, CDR2 YFSETQ. CDR3 sequence: CASSLAAQSGGTQYF. The CDR3 nucleotides are TGCGCCAGCAGCTTGGCCGCACAGTCGGGGGGTACGCAGTATTTT.

The genes are TRBV5-1 and TRBJ2-3; 7 positions agree with TRBD2. Germline V gives CDR1 SGHRS, CDR2 YFSETQ. Trimming took 5 bases from V and 5 from J; bases not matched to a gene: 14. The length of the CDR3 is 16 residues. The CDR3, as DNA: TGCGCCAGCAGTCAAACGAGCGGGATCAAGTTAGATACGCAGTATTTT. Its protein is CASSQTSGIKLDTQYF.

The CDR3 DNA reads as TGTGCCAGTTCCGCTCAGGGAGGGGAAAAACTGTTTTTT. Amino acids: CASSAQGGEKLFF. The chain employs TRBV19 and TRBJ1-4; D is possibly TRBD1 (5 bases). Trimming shortened V by 8 bases and J by 8 bases, and 15 bases separated the two germline ends. This CDR3 is built from 13 residues. Germline CDR1 LNHDA, CDR2 SQIVND (reference sequence).

The chain has TRBV10-2 and TRBJ2-6; possibly TRBD2 for D (5 bases). This CDR3 comprises 15 residues. In germline, CDR1 is WSHSY, CDR2 SAAADI. Trimming took 6 bases from V and 4 from J, leaving 13 bases between them. In DNA form, the CDR3 reads TGCGCCAGCAGCGGGGTGATTCCGGGGGCCAACGTCCTGACTTTC. Its translation is CASSGVIPGANVLTF.

This chain uses TRBV7-9 with TRBJ2-3; a weak D match, TRBD1 (6 bases). Trimming removed 1 base at V and 3 bases at J, with 14 bases between. Germline assignment: CDR1 SEHNR and CDR2 FQNEAQ (reference sequence). The CDR3 is made up of 16 amino acids. This CDR3 reads CASSLGVGGTTDTQYF. The CDR3 DNA is TGTGCCAGCAGCTTAGGGGTAGGGGGAACGACAGATACGCAGTATTTT.

The chain is built from TRBV3-1 (or the pseudogene TRBV3-2) and TRBJ2-5; possible D gene TRBD2, 5 bases. The CDR3 is made up of 16 amino acids. In germline, CDR1 is LGHDT, CDR2 YNNKEL (reference sequence). V lost 3 bases and J 0 bases, leaving 14 bases between the germline ends. The CDR3, as DNA: TGTGCCAGCAGCCAGGGAGCAGATAACTACCAAGAGACCCAGTACTTC. This translates into CASSQGADNYQETQYF.

This chain connects TRBV5-1 to TRBJ2-3, with a weak D call TRBD2 (5 bases). The CDR3 runs to 15 residues. Germline CDR1 and CDR2: SGHRS and YFSETQ. The germline V and J ends were trimmed by 0 bases and 1 base, with 9 bases remaining between them. The CDR3 spells CASSLVALGTDTQYF. The CDR3 DNA sequence: TGCGCCAGCAGCTTGGTAGCGTTGGGCACAGATACGCAGTATTTT.

The chain joins TRBV27 to TRBJ2-3; D remains unclear. Germline CDR1 MNHEY, CDR2 SMNVEV (reference sequence). V lost 3 bases, J lost 0 bases, and 10 bases lay in between. The CDR3 loop spans 15 amino acids. CDR3 sequence: CASSLRSTSTDTQYF. CDR3 sequence (DNA): TGTGCCAGCAGTTTGCGGTCAACTAGCACAGATACGCAGTATTTT.

The rearrangement uses TRBV5-8 and TRBJ1-1, with D perhaps TRBD1 (5 bases). The CDR3 consists of 13 residues. Trimming removed 0 bases at V and 7 bases at J, with 10 bases between. The germline V gene encodes CDR1 SGHTS and CDR2 YDEGEE. The DNA of the CDR3 is TGTGCCAGCAGCTTGGCCAGGGCCCTTGAAGCTTTCTTT. Translating it yields CASSLARALEAFF.